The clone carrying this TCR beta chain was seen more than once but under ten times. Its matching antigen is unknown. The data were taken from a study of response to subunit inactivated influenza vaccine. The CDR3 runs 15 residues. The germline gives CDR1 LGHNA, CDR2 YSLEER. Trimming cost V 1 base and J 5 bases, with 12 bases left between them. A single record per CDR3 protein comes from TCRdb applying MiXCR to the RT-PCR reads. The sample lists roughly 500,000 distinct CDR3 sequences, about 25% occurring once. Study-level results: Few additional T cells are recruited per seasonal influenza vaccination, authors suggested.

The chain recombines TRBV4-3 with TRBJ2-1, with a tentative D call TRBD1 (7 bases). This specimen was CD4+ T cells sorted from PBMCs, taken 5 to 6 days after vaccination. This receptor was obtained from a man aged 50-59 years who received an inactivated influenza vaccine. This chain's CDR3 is CASSQGQGGNNEQFF. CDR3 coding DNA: TGCGCCAGCAGCCAAGGACAGGGAGGAAACAATGAGCAGTTCTTC.